What follows are 29 T cell receptor beta chains derived from one specimen sequenced in a study of blood T cell repertoires in COVID-19. Here immunoSEQ multiplex PCR was the method, and the copy in TCRdb shows in-frame clones only, minus some. This sample has over 250,000 clones, with around 84% found just once. Sequencing was done on a sample of PBMCs or T cells enriched from blood (not recorded which). The source is a middle-aged man who had been exposed to COVID-19.

This clone is a singleton in its sample. This sequence joins TRBV21-1 and TRBJ2-7; the D call in the table, TRBD2, was not verified against the DNA. TRBV21-1 is shown as a pseudogene. This CDR3 has 15 amino acids. The CDR3 nucleotides read TGTGCCAGCAGCAAAGAAGCGGGTAGTCTGGGCGAGCAGTACTTC. Protein product: CASSKEAGSLGEQYF.

In the case of this clone: Within the sample, other DNA sequences also encode this same CDR3. This chain links TRBV10-3 with TRBJ2-2, with 13 bases lining up with TRBD2. Germline loops: CDR1 ENHRY, CDR2 SYGVKD. The CDR3 contains 15 residues. J lost 5 bases, V lost 5 bases, and 2 bases had no gene match. The CDR3 coding sequence is TGTGCCATCAGTTGGACTAGCGGGAGAACCGGGGAGCTGTTTTTT. This translates into CAISWTSGRTGELFF.

The chain uses TRBV12-2 and TRBJ2-7; the table calls TRBD2, which could not be checked here. TRBV12-2 is a documented pseudogene. The CDR3 loop spans 15 amino acids. CDR3 region: CASRLVERLTYEQYF. CDR3 nucleotides: TGTGCAAGTCGCTTAGTCGAGCGTCTTACCTACGAGCAGTACTTC.

Many counts were recorded for this clone. This rearrangement joins TRBV9 to TRBJ2-1; possible D gene TRBD2, 8 bases. The CDR3 is 16 amino acids. Germline loops: CDR1 SGDLS, CDR2 YYNGEE. V was clipped by 3 bases and J by 9 bases, with 22 bases between them. The CDR3 spells CASSGLLADQGGEQFF. CDR3 nucleotides: TGTGCCAGCAGCGGACTACTAGCGGACCAGGGGGGTGAGCAGTTCTTC.

CDR3 nucleotides: TGTGCCAGTAGTATAGTTAGCCGGGAGACCCAGTACTTC. This gives the protein CASSIVSRETQYF. The gene calls are TRBV19 and TRBJ2-5; D call uncertain. Per germline, CDR1 LNHDA and CDR2 SQIVND (reference sequence). The CDR3 loop spans 13 amino acids. V lost 1 base and J 5 bases, leaving 8 bases between the germline ends.

This clone was observed once. The rearrangement uses TRBV18 and TRBJ1-1; D is possibly TRBD1 (6 bases). CDR3 length equals 13 residues. Trimming removed 4 bases from V and 4 bases from J, with 10 bases in between. Germline CDR1 KGHSH, CDR2 LQKENI. The CDR3 here is CASSLGGATEAFF. For the CDR3, the DNA is TGTGCCAGCTCACTTGGGGGGGCCACTGAAGCTTTCTTT.

Remarks on this clone: One end of the junction does not line up with germline, which may come from a read error. The chain couples TRBV12-3 or TRBV12-4 to TRBJ2-2, with D unresolved. CDR3 size: 11 residues. CDR3 residues: CVSSYYGELFF. The CDR3 nucleotides are TGTGTCAGCAGTTATTATGGGGAGCTGTTTTTT.

The V call is TRBV2, the J call TRBJ2-1, with 13 bases aligning to TRBD2. The CDR3 extends over 16 amino acids. Germline CDR1 SNHLY, CDR2 FYNNEI. V lost 3 bases and J lost 11; bases outside the gene matches: 10. DNA of the CDR3: TGTGCCAGCAGTGAGTCGGGACTAGCGGGGCAGTGGAAGCAGTTCTTC. Its protein is CASSESGLAGQWKQFF.

The V and J genes are TRBV5-1 and TRBJ2-3; no reliable D call. In germline, CDR1 is SGHRS, CDR2 YFSETQ. Between the trimmed V and J ends, which lost 0 bases and 2 bases, there was a span of 16 bases. This CDR3 comprises 17 residues. Here the CDR3 reads CASSLAVVSSPTDTQYF. The DNA of the CDR3 is TGCGCCAGCAGCTTGGCCGTAGTATCTTCCCCCACAGATACGCAGTATTTT.

The table lists this clone with a few counts. The genes are TRBV12-5 and TRBJ2-1, with D perhaps matching TRBD2 (6 bases). Germline lookup yields CDR1 LGHNT and CDR2 FRNRAP. The V end was cut by 5 bases, the J end by 5 bases, with 13 bases between. This CDR3 is built from 14 residues. CDR3 nucleotide sequence: TGTGCTAGTGGTCTTAGGGACTTTAACAATGAGCAGTTCTTC. Encoded protein: CASGLRDFNNEQFF.

This chain joins TRBV3-1 (or the pseudogene TRBV3-2) and TRBJ2-3; 7 nucleotides agree with TRBD2. CDR1 is LGHDT, CDR2 YNNKEL, per germline (reference sequence). V shed 1 base, J shed 2 bases, and the junction held 9 bases outside the gene matches. The CDR3 covers 17 residues. The CDR3 nucleotides read TGTGCCAGCAGCCAAGGTCCTAGCGGAGGACTCACAGATACGCAGTATTTT. It is translated as CASSQGPSGGLTDTQYF.

The rearrangement links TRBV5-5 to TRBJ2-7; tentatively, D is TRBD2 (5 bases). The CDR3 consists of 15 residues. V lost 2 bases and J 3 bases, leaving 15 bases between the germline ends. In germline, CDR1 is SGHKS, CDR2 YYEKEE (reference sequence). The CDR3 spells CASSFHPGKDYEQYF. The CDR3 DNA reads TGTGCCAGCAGCTTTCATCCGGGGAAGGACTACGAGCAGTACTTC.

Only a few counts were recorded for this clone. V gene TRBV19 combines with J gene TRBJ1-2, with D uncertain. Germline-derived CDR1 and CDR2 are LNHDA and SQIVND (reference sequence). The CDR3 sequence is 11 residues long. The ends were cut back, 7 bases at V and 10 bases at J, with 13 bases in the middle. CDR3 sequence (DNA): TGTGCCAGTACAGACTATGGACCCTACACCTTC. Translation gives CASTDYGPYTF.

J is TRBJ2-7 and V is TRBV24-1, with 7 nucleotides matching TRBD1. CDR3 length equals 15 residues. Germline assignment: CDR1 KGHDR and CDR2 SFDVKD. J was trimmed by 3 bases and V by 4 bases; bases with no gene match: 8. The CDR3 region is CATSDIQGGFYEQYF. CDR3 in DNA: TGTGCCACCAGTGACATCCAAGGGGGCTTCTACGAGCAGTACTTC.

A few counts support this clone. The chain joins TRBV19 to TRBJ2-1; 15 bases align to TRBD2. This CDR3 region has 20 residues. Germline CDR1 is LNHDA and CDR2 is SQIVND (reference sequence). With 4 bases clipped from V and 0 bases from J, the junction kept 10 bases outside the gene matches. The CDR3 protein is CASSNSPGLAGGSSYNEQFF. CDR3 DNA: TGTGCCAGTAGTAATTCTCCGGGACTAGCGGGAGGTTCCTCCTACAATGAGCAGTTCTTC.

The gene calls are TRBV9 and TRBJ1-6; 7 nucleotides match TRBD1. Germline-derived CDR1 and CDR2 are SGDLS and YYNGEE. The CDR3 loop spans 16 amino acids. The trim removed 1 base at V and 7 bases at J, leaving 8 bases unmatched. The CDR3 bases are TGTGCCAGCAGCGTAACCGGGGGCAGGGGGAATTCACCCCTCCACTTT. It specifies CASSVTGGRGNSPLHF.

The rearrangement links TRBV30 to TRBJ1-5; D not resolved. Trimming stripped 2 bases from V and 7 bases from J, with 12 bases between. CDR1 GTSNPN and CDR2 SVGIG come from the germline V gene (reference sequence). This CDR3 region has 13 residues. The CDR3 DNA reads as TGTGCCTGGAGTAGCAGAGGTGACCAGCCCCAGCATTTT. Translation: CAWSSRGDQPQHF.

This rearrangement joins TRBV29-1 to TRBJ2-5, with D possibly matching TRBD1 (5 bases). The V end was cut by 6 bases, the J end by 1 base, with 9 bases between. This CDR3 comprises 12 residues. Germline CDR1 and CDR2: SQVTM and ANQGSEA. The CDR3: CSVRTIQETQYF. CDR3 DNA: TGCAGCGTCAGGACAATCCAAGAGACCCAGTACTTC.

The J gene is TRBJ1-1, the V gene TRBV2; D gene unclear. This CDR3 has 13 amino acids. The V end lost 6 bases, the J end lost 7 bases, and 15 bases lay between the germline ends. CDR1 and CDR2 (germline): SNHLY, FYNNEI. CDR3 amino acids: CASRVGYRDEAFF. The CDR3 nucleotides are TGTGCCAGCAGAGTGGGTTACCGGGATGAAGCTTTCTTT.

The chain uses TRBV29-1 and TRBJ1-2; possibly TRBD1 for D (6 bases). The CDR3 consists of 13 residues. Germline V CDR1 and CDR2: SQVTM, ANQGSEA. Trimming left V 7 bases short and J 3 bases short, with 15 bases between. The CDR3 DNA reads TGCAGCGGATCAAGACAGGAGGACTATGGCTACACCTTC. Translated: CSGSRQEDYGYTF.

This clone has just a few counts. This chain links TRBV5-4 with TRBJ1-2, with 9 bases matching TRBD1. This CDR3 has 14 amino acids. Germline CDR1 reads SGHNT; CDR2 reads YYREEE (reference sequence). V dropped 5 bases and J dropped 6; count of bases not matched to a gene: 8. CDR3 sequence: CASSSGQGTDGYTF. The DNA for the CDR3 is TGTGCCAGCAGTTCGGGACAGGGCACTGATGGCTACACCTTC. The full variable domain, with the rest looked up from reference TRBV5-4 and TRBJ1-2, is ETGVTQSPTHLIKTRGQQVTLRCSSQSGHNTVSWYQQALGQGPQFIFQYYREEENGRGNFPPRFSGLQFPNYSSELNVNALELDDSALYLCASSSGQGTDGYTFGSGTRLTVV.

This chain connects TRBV3-1 (or the pseudogene TRBV3-2) to TRBJ2-7, with D hard to call. V was trimmed by 0 bases and J by 4 bases, leaving 7 bases between them. The CDR3 consists of 13 residues. The germline gives CDR1 LGHDT, CDR2 YNNKEL (reference sequence). CDR3 sequence: CASSQDARYEQYF. The DNA for the CDR3 is TGTGCCAGCAGCCAAGACGCTAGATACGAGCAGTACTTC.

This chain joins TRBV30 and TRBJ2-1; 8 bases align to TRBD1. Germline assignment: CDR1 GTSNPN and CDR2 SVGIG (reference sequence). The CDR3 contains 13 residues. With V trimmed by 2 bases and J by 8 bases, 5 bases remained unmatched. The CDR3 nucleotides read TGTGCCTGGAGTAAACAGGGGGTCGATGAGCAGTTCTTC. Amino acid sequence: CAWSKQGVDEQFF.

The sample holds a few counts of this clone. The V call is TRBV11-2, the J call TRBJ1-2, with 7 bases fitting TRBD1. Germline lookup yields CDR1 SGHAT and CDR2 FQNNGV. The CDR3 length is 13 residues. V shed 6 bases and J 4 bases; nucleotides not matched to a gene: 5. CDR3 bases: TGTGCCAGCAGTCTGGACAGGCCCTATGGCTACACCTTC. This codes for CASSLDRPYGYTF.

This sequence joins TRBV7-9 and TRBJ2-5; no clear D gene. Trimming cost V 2 bases and J 5 bases, with 6 bases left between them. This CDR3 is built from 12 residues. Germline CDR1 SEHNR, CDR2 FQNEAQ (reference sequence). The CDR3 DNA reads TGTGCCAGCAGCTTACAGAGGGAGACCCAGTACTTC. Translated, it gives CASSLQRETQYF.

The chain uses TRBV9 and TRBJ2-3; D gene unclear. The CDR3 contains 17 residues. CDR1 and CDR2 (germline): SGDLS, YYNGEE. The V and J ends lost 0 bases and 6 bases respectively, with 20 bases between them. CDR3 amino acids: CASSVALLIASEDTQYF. CDR3 sequence (DNA): TGTGCCAGCAGCGTAGCTCTTCTGATAGCCTCGGAGGATACGCAGTATTTT.

The chain links TRBV5-1 to TRBJ2-3, with a possible D match to TRBD1 (5 bases). CDR1 SGHRS and CDR2 YFSETQ come from the germline V gene. V was clipped by 6 bases and J by 0 bases, with 11 bases between them. The CDR3 covers 14 residues. Written as DNA, the CDR3 is TGCGCCAGCACCCTCAGGGTCAGCACAGATACGCAGTATTTT. This translates into CASTLRVSTDTQYF.

CDR3 DNA: TGTGCCATCAGTGAGTGGGGGGGCGGGAACACTGAAGCTTTCTTT. Amino acid sequence: CAISEWGGGNTEAFF. The chain couples TRBV10-3 to TRBJ1-1; TRBD1 is a possible D gene (6 bases). The CDR3 is 15 residues long. Between the trimmed V and J ends, which lost 1 base and 1 base, there was a span of 10 bases. Germline V CDR1 and CDR2: ENHRY, SYGVKD.

This clone was counted between two and nine times. The gene calls are TRBV7-8 and TRBJ1-5, with a weak D call TRBD1 (6 bases). Trimming pared 2 bases from V and 3 bases from J, leaving 11 bases between. CDR3 size: 15 residues. The germline V gene has CDR1 SGHVS and CDR2 FQNEAQ. This CDR3 is CASSLQGIYNQPQHF. CDR3 DNA: TGTGCCAGCAGCTTACAGGGGATTTACAATCAGCCCCAGCATTTT.